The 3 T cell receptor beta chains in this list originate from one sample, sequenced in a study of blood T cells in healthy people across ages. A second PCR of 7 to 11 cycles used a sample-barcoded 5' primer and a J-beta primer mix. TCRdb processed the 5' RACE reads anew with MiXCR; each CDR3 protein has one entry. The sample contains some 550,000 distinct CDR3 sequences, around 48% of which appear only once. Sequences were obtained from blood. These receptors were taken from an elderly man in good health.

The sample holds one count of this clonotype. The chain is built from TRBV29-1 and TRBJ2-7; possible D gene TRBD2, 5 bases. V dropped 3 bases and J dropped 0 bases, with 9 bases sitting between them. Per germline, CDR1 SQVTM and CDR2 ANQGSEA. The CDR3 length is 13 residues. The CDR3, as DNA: TGCAGCGTTGAGTTAGACTACTCCTACGAGCAGTACTTC. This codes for CSVELDYSYEQYF.

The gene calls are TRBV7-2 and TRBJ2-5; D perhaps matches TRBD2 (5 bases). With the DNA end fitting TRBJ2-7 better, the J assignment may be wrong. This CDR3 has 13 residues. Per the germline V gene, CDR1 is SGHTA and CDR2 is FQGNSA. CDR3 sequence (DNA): TGTGCCAGCAGCCTTACAGAGGGAGTCGAGCAGTACTTC. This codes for CASSLTEGVEQYF.

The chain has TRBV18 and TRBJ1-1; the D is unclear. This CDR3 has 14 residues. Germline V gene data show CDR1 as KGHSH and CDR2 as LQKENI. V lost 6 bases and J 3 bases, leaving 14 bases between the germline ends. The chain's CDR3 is CASSRTGSDTEAFF. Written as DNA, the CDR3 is TGTGCCAGCTCCCGGACTGGGAGTGACACTGAAGCTTTCTTT.